This TCR beta chain was recorded in a study of T cell repertoires in cytomegalovirus infection. Study-level background: Indications came from public TCR beta signatures; they pointed to CMV infection and to a matching HLA type.

A single record per CDR3 protein comes from TCRdb applying MiXCR to the reads. Of some 230,000 distinct CDR3 sequences listed, roughly 20% are singletons. With regard to this clonotype: The target antigen is unknown.

Study-level findings and limits: The response measured ex vivo was dominated by TCR beta clonotypes (HLA-C-restricted and CMV-specific). Cumulative public TCR beta family frequency identified carriers of CMV plus the relevant HLA.

The source of this sequence is a human donor in good health (CMV status not recorded). Some clones in this sample may be carry-over from other donors' samples. Sequencing was carried out using CD8+ T cells from PBMCs.

Here the CDR3 reads CASSGAGGIYGYTF. The CDR3 DNA is TGTGCCAGCAGTGGAGCAGGGGGCATCTATGGCTACACCTTC. V usage is TRBV2 and J usage is TRBJ1-2; 8 nucleotides line up with TRBD1. The CDR3 is made up of 14 amino acids. After removal of 4 bases from V and 4 bases from J, the junction contained 5 bases not matched to a gene. Germline V gives CDR1 SNHLY, CDR2 FYNNEI.